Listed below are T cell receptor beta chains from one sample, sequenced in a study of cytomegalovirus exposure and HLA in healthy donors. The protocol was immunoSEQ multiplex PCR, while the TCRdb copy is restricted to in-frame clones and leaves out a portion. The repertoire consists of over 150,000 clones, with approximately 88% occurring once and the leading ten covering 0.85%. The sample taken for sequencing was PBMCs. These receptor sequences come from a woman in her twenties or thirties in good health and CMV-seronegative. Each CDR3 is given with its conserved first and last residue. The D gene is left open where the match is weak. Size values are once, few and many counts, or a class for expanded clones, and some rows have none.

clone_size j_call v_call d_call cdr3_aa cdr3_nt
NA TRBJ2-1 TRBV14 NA CASSQGLPSYNEQFF TGTGCCAGCAGCCAAGGACTCCCCTCCTACAATGAGCAGTTCTTC
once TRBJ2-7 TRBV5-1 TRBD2 CASSSSSGGARQREQYF TGCGCCAGCAGCTCCTCTAGCGGGGGGGCCCGCCAACGAGAGCAGTACTTC
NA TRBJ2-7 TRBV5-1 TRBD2 CASSWGTSGKEQYF TGCGCCAGCAGCTGGGGGACTAGCGGCAAAGAGCAGTACTTC
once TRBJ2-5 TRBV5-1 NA CASSTQGGETQYF TGCGCCAGCAGCACACAGGGTGGGGAGACCCAGTACTTC
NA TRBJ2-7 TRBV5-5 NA CASSSALFATYEQYF TGTGCCAGCAGCTCTGCACTGTTCGCCACCTACGAGCAGTACTTC
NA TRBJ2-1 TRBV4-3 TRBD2 CASSQEGLAGIEQFF TGCGCCAGCAGCCAAGAGGGACTAGCGGGAATTGAGCAGTTCTTC
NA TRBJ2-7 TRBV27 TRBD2 CASSPGRTYEQYF TGTGCCAGCAGTCCCGGGAGGACCTACGAGCAGTACTTC
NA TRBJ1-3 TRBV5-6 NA CASSSILRTVGNTIYF TGTGCCAGCAGCTCGATACTCCGGACAGTTGGAAACACCATATATTTT
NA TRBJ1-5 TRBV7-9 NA CASSVLPDQPQHF TGTGCCAGCAGCGTCTTGCCGGATCAGCCCCAGCATTTT
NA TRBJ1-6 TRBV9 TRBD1 CASSVGQGYSPLHF TGTGCCAGCAGCGTAGGACAGGGGTATTCACCCCTCCACTTT
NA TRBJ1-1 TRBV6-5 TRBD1 CASSYAAGTANTEAFF TGTGCCAGCAGTTACGCCGCCGGGACAGCGAACACTGAAGCTTTCTTT
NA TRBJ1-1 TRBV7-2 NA CASSLLRGFVVMTEAFF TGTGCCAGCAGCCTTTTAAGGGGGTTCGTTGTGATGACTGAAGCTTTCTTT
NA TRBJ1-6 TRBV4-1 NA CASSQAHGDYSPLHF TGCGCCAGCAGCCAAGCACACGGGGACTATTCACCCCTCCACTTT
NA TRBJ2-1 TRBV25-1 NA CASSEYDSYNEQFF TGTGCCAGCAGTGAATACGACAGCTACAATGAGCAGTTCTTC
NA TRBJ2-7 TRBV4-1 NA CASSQRLTSTDSYEQYF TGCGCCAGCAGCCAGCGACTTACTAGCACCGACTCCTACGAGCAGTACTTC
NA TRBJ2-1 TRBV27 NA CASSRGGYNEQFF TGTGCCAGCAGTCGAGGGGGCTACAATGAGCAGTTCTTC
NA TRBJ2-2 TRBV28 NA CASSSQTVVFTGELFF TGTGCCAGCAGTTCACAGACGGTAGTGTTCACCGGGGAGCTGTTTTTT
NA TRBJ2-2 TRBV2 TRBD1 CASTGQGFGGELFF TGTGCCAGTACGGGACAGGGGTTTGGCGGGGAGCTGTTTTTT
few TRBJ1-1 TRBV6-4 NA CASADRTATNTEAFF TGTGCCAGCGCTGACCGGACAGCCACGAACACTGAAGCTTTCTTT
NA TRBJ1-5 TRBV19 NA CASSIGWPPQHF TGTGCCAGTAGTATAGGATGGCCGCCCCAGCATTTT
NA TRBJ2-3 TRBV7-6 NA CASSSSRVIVTDTQYF TGTGCCAGCAGCTCCTCCCGGGTAATAGTGACGGATACGCAGTATTTT
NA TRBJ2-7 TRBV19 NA CASGDSRYEQYF TGTGCCAGCGGGGACTCGCGCTACGAGCAGTACTTC
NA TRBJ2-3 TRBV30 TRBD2 CAWGNSGRSTQYF TGTGCCTGGGGAAATAGCGGGAGGAGTACGCAGTATTTT
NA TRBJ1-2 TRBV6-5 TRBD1 CASSWGQGGGYTF TGTGCCAGCAGTTGGGGACAGGGAGGGGGCTACACCTTC
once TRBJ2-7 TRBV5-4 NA CASSFDSPYEQYF TGTGCCAGCAGCTTCGACTCCCCCTACGAGCAGTACTTC
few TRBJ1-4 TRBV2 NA CASRNDRTSNEKLFF TGTGCCAGCCGAAACGACAGGACTAGTAATGAAAAACTGTTTTTT
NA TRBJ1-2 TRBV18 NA CASSPPLQRTRDGYTF TGTGCCAGCTCACCTCCCCTGCAGCGGACCCGGGATGGCTACACCTTC
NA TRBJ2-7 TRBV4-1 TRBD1 CASSPGQGSYEQYF TGCGCCAGCAGCCCGGGACAGGGGTCCTACGAGCAGTACTTC
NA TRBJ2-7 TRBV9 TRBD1 CASSPDRVGEQYF TGTGCCAGCAGCCCGGACAGGGTGGGGGAGCAGTACTTC
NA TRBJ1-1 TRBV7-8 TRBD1 CASSPGTGGAIQEVFF TGTGCCAGCAGCCCGGGGACAGGGGGCGCGATACAAGAAGTTTTCTTT
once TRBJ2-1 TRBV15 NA CATVPDSTYNEQFF TGTGCCACCGTCCCGGACTCAACCTACAATGAGCAGTTCTTC
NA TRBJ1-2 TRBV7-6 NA CASSSLGSGGYTF TGTGCCAGCAGCTCCCTTGGTTCAGGGGGCTACACCTTC
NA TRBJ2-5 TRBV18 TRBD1 CASSPGQKETQYF TGTGCCAGCTCACCGGGACAGAAAGAGACCCAGTACTTC